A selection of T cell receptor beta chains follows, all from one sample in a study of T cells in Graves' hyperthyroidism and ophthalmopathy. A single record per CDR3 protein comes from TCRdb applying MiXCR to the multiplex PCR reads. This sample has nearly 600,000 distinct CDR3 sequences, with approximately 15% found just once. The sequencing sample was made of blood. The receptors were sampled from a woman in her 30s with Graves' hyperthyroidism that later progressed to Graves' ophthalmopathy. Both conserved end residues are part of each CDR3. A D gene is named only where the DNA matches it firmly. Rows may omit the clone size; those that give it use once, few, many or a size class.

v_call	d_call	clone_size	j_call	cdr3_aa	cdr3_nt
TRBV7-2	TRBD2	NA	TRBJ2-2	CASSLDSGRRTGELFF	TGTGCCAGCAGCTTGGACAGCGGGAGAAGGACCGGGGAGCTGTTTTTT
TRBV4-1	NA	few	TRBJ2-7	CASSQGQHSSYEQYF	TGCGCCAGCAGCCAAGGGCAGCACAGCTCCTACGAGCAGTACTTC
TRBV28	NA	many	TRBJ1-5	CASSTGYGYQPQHF	TGTGCCAGCAGCACAGGATATGGTTATCAGCCCCAGCATTTT
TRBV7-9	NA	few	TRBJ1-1	CASTGFMNTEAFF	TGTGCCAGCACCGGCTTCATGAACACTGAAGCTTTCTTT
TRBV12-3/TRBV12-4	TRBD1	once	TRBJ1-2	CASSPRGFLYGYTF	TGTGCCAGCAGCCCCAGGGGGTTTCTCTATGGCTACACCTTC
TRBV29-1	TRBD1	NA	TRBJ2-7	CSVRGQGAANEQYF	TGCAGCGTCCGGGGACAGGGGGCAGCTAACGAGCAGTACTTC
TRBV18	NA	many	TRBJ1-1	CASSPAGWGAAFF	TGTGCCAGCTCACCAGCAGGTTGGGGGGCAGCTTTCTTT
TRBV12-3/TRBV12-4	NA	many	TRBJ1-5	CASMDLGGNQPQHF	TGTGCCAGCATGGACTTGGGGGGCAATCAGCCCCAGCATTTT
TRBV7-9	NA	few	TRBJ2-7	CASSFSGRHRVSGEQYF	TGTGCCAGCAGCTTCTCCGGTAGGCACAGGGTAAGCGGCGAGCAGTACTTC
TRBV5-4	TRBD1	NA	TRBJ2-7	CASSLASGTGIYEQYF	TGTGCCAGCAGCTTGGCAAGTGGGACAGGGATCTACGAGCAGTACTTC
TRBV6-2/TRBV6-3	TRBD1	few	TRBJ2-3	CASDPGQGAADTQYF	TGTGCCAGTGACCCGGGACAGGGGGCCGCAGATACGCAGTATTTT
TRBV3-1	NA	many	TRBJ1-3	CASSQAATLLSGNTIYF	TGTGCCAGCAGCCAAGCGGCAACGCTTCTCTCTGGAAACACCATATATTTT
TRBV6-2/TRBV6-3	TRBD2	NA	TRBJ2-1	CASGGDIAGVSEQFF	TGTGCCAGTGGGGGAGATATAGCGGGAGTGAGTGAGCAGTTCTTC
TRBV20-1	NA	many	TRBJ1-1	CSARDRASGGTEAFF	TGCAGTGCTAGGGACCGAGCTTCCGGGGGCACTGAAGCTTTCTTT
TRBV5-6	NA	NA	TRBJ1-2	CASSLGSTYGYTF	TGTGCCAGCAGCTTGGGCAGTACCTATGGCTACACCTTC
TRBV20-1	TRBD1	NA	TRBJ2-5	CSARVGTERNRATIGAQETQYF	TGCAGTGCTAGAGTGGGGACAGAGAGGAACCGTGCCACGATTGGCGCACAAGAGACCCAGTACTTC
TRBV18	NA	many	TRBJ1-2	CASSPDRNGYTF	TGTGCCAGCTCACCAGACAGGAACGGCTACACCTTC
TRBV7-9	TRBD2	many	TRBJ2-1	CASTGSSGILEQFF	TGTGCCAGCACGGGCTCTAGCGGGATCCTTGAGCAGTTCTTC
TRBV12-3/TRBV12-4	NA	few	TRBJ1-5	CASRHREGGQPQHF	TGTGCCAGCAGACACAGGGAGGGCGGGCAGCCCCAGCATTTT
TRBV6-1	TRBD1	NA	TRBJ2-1	CASSEYYRGPYNEQFF	TGTGCCAGCAGTGAATACTACAGGGGCCCTTACAATGAGCAGTTCTTC
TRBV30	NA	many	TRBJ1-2	CAWSVNSYGYTF	TGTGCCTGGAGTGTTAATTCGTATGGCTACACCTTC
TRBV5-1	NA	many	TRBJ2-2	CASSFKLANTGELFF	TGCGCCAGCAGCTTCAAACTAGCGAACACCGGGGAGCTGTTTTTT
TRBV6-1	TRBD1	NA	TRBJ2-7	CASSSPGQGVHEQYF	TGTGCCAGCAGTAGCCCGGGACAGGGGGTCCACGAGCAGTACTTC
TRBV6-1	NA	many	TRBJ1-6	CASTKGQTSPLHF	TGTGCCAGCACCAAAGGACAGACTTCACCCCTCCACTTT
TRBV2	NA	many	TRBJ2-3	CASIGITQYF	TGTGCCAGCATAGGCATAACGCAGTATTTT
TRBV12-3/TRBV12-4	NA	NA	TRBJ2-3	CASSRRDRTDTQYF	TGTGCCAGCAGTCGCCGGGACCGCACAGATACGCAGTATTTT
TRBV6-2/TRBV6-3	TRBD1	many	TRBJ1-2	CASTNLGQGTNYGYTF	TGTGCCAGCACCAATCTGGGACAGGGGACTAACTATGGCTACACCTTC
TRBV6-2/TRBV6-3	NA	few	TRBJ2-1	CASSYSGLRSNEQFF	TGTGCCAGCAGTTACTCCGGACTCCGTAGTAATGAGCAGTTCTTC